This section outlines one TCR beta chain sequence together with its context. The antigen it recognizes is unknown. Base qualities are not at hand, and no much larger clone is one base apart. The data derive from a study of blood T cell repertoires in COVID-19 (dated by TCRdb to 2019 to 2021). About the investigation overall: Collaborator samples came from the United States, Italy and Spain and covered acute and convalescent phases of COVID-19. The repertoires were released in a freely available public database intended as a resource for research on the immune response to SARS-CoV-2. The prospective study material was composed of cDNA or gDNA derived from T cells, B-cell-depleted T cells, or PBMCs. Nearly every sample came with metadata listing a de-identified subject ID, COVID-19 status, age in years and sex. Where HLA class I and class II types were available, the types were taken from metadata supplied by the sample provider, not from assay-based typing. The dataset comprised deeply sampled blood TCRbeta repertoires from subjects exposed to, actively infected with, or recovered from COVID-19. Samples were obtained from the ongoing ImmuneRACE study (first 160 participants) and from over 1,000 subjects provided by 6 global collaborators.

TCRbeta CDR3 regions were amplified from genomic DNA by means of the immunoSEQ Assay, a bias-controlled multiplex PCR. Per the source publication's procedure: The number of nucleated cells in each sample was estimated by amplification of reference gene primers within the assay. To quantify the absolute abundance of each unique TCRbeta CDR3 rearrangement, sequence reads were collapsed and filtered. For each sample, productive Simpson clonality was calculated as the square root of Simpson's diversity index over productive rearrangements. As stored in TCRdb, this immuneACCESS dataset retains in-frame rearrangements with V and J assigned. A fraction of the clones does not appear; measured against another copy, unresolved V genes explain less than half of the discrepancy, and the remainder lacks a known reason. The V and J calls and clone size were taken over from that table, and D and trimming were inferred from the DNA. The sample data list nearly 80,000 clones, and around 80% of these were observed just once. Of the sample, about 35% falls within the top ten clones.

V sheds 4 bases and J sheds 6 bases, leaving 12 bases between their ends. Looking up the germline V gene yields CDR1 SQVTM and CDR2 ANQGSEA. The CDR3 contains 12 residues, cysteine and phenylalanine counted. Only CDR3 DNA remains: 36 bases, in frame from the first base. Whole blood was collected in K2EDTA tubes by collaborating institutions according to the institutions' own protocols. For TCRbeta analysis, collaborator samples were shipped as frozen whole blood, as isolated PBMCs, or as DNA extracted from either sample type. Findings and caveats that apply to the study as a whole: The quantity of clinical and demographic metadata differed by source and by participant and was supplied without curation.

Sequenced: peripheral blood. Recombination connected TRBV29-1 to TRBJ1-1, and possibly TRBD1, on 5 matching bases. The origin of this receptor is a woman in her 70s with acute or convalescent COVID-19. The bases are TGCAGCGTTGCAGGGAATAAAGCTGAAGCTTTCTTT. Protein translation: CSVAGNKAEAFF.